This T cell receptor (beta chain) was observed in a study of cytomegalovirus exposure and HLA in healthy donors (dated by TCRdb to about 2017). Broadly, across the study: In an earlier analysis of several hundred of the donors, 276 Gb of sequence data and 100 million or so unique TCR beta sequences from about 180 million T cells were reported. In an earlier analysis of more than 550 of the donors, high-throughput TCR beta sequencing was used to judge whether each TCR beta V gene segment behaved as functional or pseudogenic. The aim of the study was to test whether cataloging public T cell receptors could identify signatures of past pathogen exposure. Several DR-DQ haplotypes were treated as single units for association and clustering because of strong linkage in the cohort. In a later genetic analysis, genome-wide SNP genotypes for about 55% of the roughly 700 donors were used, and that subset was treated as a discovery cohort. Typing coverage varied by locus: roughly 620-630 donors for A, B, C, DRB1 and DQB1; around 560 for DQA1; approximately 610 for DPA1; about 450 for DPB1. The study used immunosequencing to profile the T cell repertoires of around 600 subjects and linked those repertoires to cytomegalovirus serostatus. Rather than drawing on any new phenotypic data, the later analysis identified candidate immune exposures from TCR beta sequences and the way those sequences occurred across donors. Along with the approximately 620-subject first cohort, a separate validation cohort of some 130 different subjects was used. Class I and class II HLA loci were covered by the typing at four-digit resolution. Approximately 330 gigabases of sequencing data and around 90 million unique TCR sequences made up an early release that covered over 550 HLA-typed donors. Among almost 400 genotyped donors of the cohort, an average of approximately 230,000 unique TCR beta nucleotide sequences were sequenced per donor, around a sixth of them non-productive. All discovery cohort repertoires had been generated on a single sequencing platform. Donor age, sex, ethnicity and CMV serostatus were collected together with the repertoire data. High-throughput TCR immunosequencing, statistical association of individual TCRs with disease status, and machine learning were combined to predict cytomegalovirus infection status. A later analysis re-analyzed previously published TCR beta repertoires from about 730 donors and added high-resolution HLA genotyping to study TCR occurrence patterns. Among the roughly 380 genotyped donors, under 90% belonged to the genetic ancestry cluster associated with self-reported Caucasian donors. Results the study describes overall, beyond this receptor: A later analysis found that TCR association rates varied across HLA loci, with DRB1 alleles showing the most associated TCRs and HLA-C alleles the fewest. Correlated functional status among segregating V segments might be attributable to linkage disequilibrium, but an unknown experimental factor could not be ruled out. Assigning TCR associations to individual alleles was difficult when HLA alleles, especially DR and DQ, strongly co-occurred. Sequencing depth was assumed to be roughly uniform across donors in the presence/absence analyses, though that assumption may not hold. The authors suggested that the approach could potentially be extended to other disease states and immunological phenotypes. In a later analysis, most CMV-associated TCR beta chains were found to appear HLA-restricted, with HLA associations seemingly driven largely by CMV exposure. Broadly in line with IMGT annotations, most TCR beta V segments showed up in productive rearrangements about 90% or about 30% of the time in an earlier analysis of under 700 of the donors. Compared with the approximately 670-donor mean, donors in an Asian-associated ancestry cluster had fewer N-insertions in productive TCRs, according to a later genetic analysis. Immune exposure information for the cohort was limited to CMV serostatus. In a later analysis, several top co-occurrence clusters were reported to appear linked to parvovirus B19, influenza, CMV and Epstein-Barr virus. The study gave a list of under 200 TCR beta chains associated with cytomegalovirus. Across donors, most TCR sequences were observed very rarely, whereas some public TCRs were present in many individuals. The classifier was reported to diagnose cytomegalovirus status with high specificity and sensitivity in both the original and validation cohorts. V-gene and J-gene trimming of TCR beta chains was associated with a missense DCLRE1C variant in a later genetic analysis, and the association was replicated in an independent cohort. At a false discovery rate of 0.05, a later analysis linked 15,000 to 20,000 TCR beta sequences to specific HLA alleles. A cluster of highly shared sequence variants was judged likely to represent a technical artifact of the sequencing pipeline. In vitro tests confirmed that a few of the cytomegalovirus-associated TCR beta chains recognize cytomegalovirus antigens. A further reported finding was that TCR beta sequences accurately predicted the HLA-A and HLA-B alleles for most subjects in the first cohort. In this cohort, only TCR beta chains were sequenced, and detectable features were limited by the absence of alpha or paired-chain data. In a later analysis, HLA-associated TCR beta chains showed more clonal expansion and lower generation probabilities than non-associated chains that were equally common. Because HLA typing was missing for some donors at each locus, association tests included only the typed subset. The earlier analysis of approximately 590 of the donors excluded roughly 16 rarely observed V segments, including chromosome 9 orphons, because counts were too low.

The cohort was made up of roughly 670 healthy bone marrow donors. At the time of sampling, every cohort member was nominally healthy, though immune exposures that went unrecorded were likely present. The donor was CMV seronegative and was included in the group of around 320 seronegative cohort members. A peripheral blood sample was collected from each donor, and TCR beta sequencing was performed on peripheral blood mononuclear cells. Genomic DNA was extracted from the blood cell samples with the Qiagen DNeasy Blood Extraction Kit. Library preparation used the immunoSEQ multiplex PCR assay. For the multiplex PCR, a mixture combining 60 forward primers for TCR Vbeta segments and 13 reverse primers for TCR Jbeta segments was used. The CDR3 region of rearranged TCR beta genes was amplified from genomic DNA by a multiplex PCR assay. The Illumina HiSeq System was used to sequence the amplified TCR beta libraries as 87-base-pair reads. As for the authors' bioinformatics: A later analysis tallied roughly 76 million unique TCR beta chains across the 700 or so repertoires, and some 10 million of those chains were shared by two or more donors. A nearest-neighbor algorithm error-corrected the raw reads and collapsed the reads into unique sequences, merging closely related sequences to remove PCR and sequencing errors. To assign V, D and J gene segments, CDR3 sequences were aligned to IMGT reference sequences. Each retained sequence needed at least a six-nucleotide match to both a V gene segment and a J gene segment. A rearrangement was called productive if the CDR3 had no stop codons and remained in frame with V and J, and every other rearrangement was called non-productive. Following IMGT convention, CDR3 was defined as the stretch from the second conserved V-encoded cysteine to the conserved J-encoded phenylalanine. The earlier analysis of 587 of the donors excluded sequences that lacked an unambiguous match to a single V gene segment. In an earlier analysis of a few hundred of the donors, V segments were called functional above 56.7% productive rearrangements and were called segregating when the between-donor standard deviation exceeded 5%. A statistical classification framework was developed to diagnose cytomegalovirus status using the catalog of TCR beta chain sequences. V and J gene assignment, in a later analysis, came from comparing TCR nucleotide sequences with IMGT/GENE-DB human TR gene sequences. A later analysis assigned CDR3 sequences and most-parsimonious VDJ recombination scenarios with the TCRdist pipeline. In a later analysis, every TCR beta chain was defined by the combination of its CDR3 amino acid sequence and its V-gene family, and reads without a unique V-gene family were dropped. To address suspected cross-contamination and a sequencing artifact, a later analysis removed over 500 highly shared, low-generation-probability nucleotide sequences. In a later analysis, a clonal expansion index for each public chain was calculated from normalized within-repertoire ranks of inferred template counts. In a later analysis, generation probabilities were computed using a VDJ recombination model fitted to out-of-frame rearrangements, and the results were checked against IGoR. In a later analysis, hypergeometric tests were used to score TCR-TCR, TCR-HLA and TCR-CMV co-occurrence, with a repertoire-size bias correction applied to TCR pairs. A later analysis estimated false discovery rates by permuting HLA or CMV assignments 20 times. In a later analysis, co-occurring TCRs were grouped with DBSCAN, and TCRdist sequence similarity was added when clustering was performed within HLA-allele-positive subsets. Repertoires with fewer than 30,000 or more than 120,000 public chains, plus five repertoires with anomalous nucleotide sharing, were excluded from co-occurrence clustering. TCRdb took this table from immuneACCESS and kept in-frame rearrangements with V and J called. Such tables lack part of the clones; where checked against another copy, unresolved V genes explain under half of the gap, and the rest is unexplained. The V and J calls and clone size come from that table; D and trimming were worked out from the DNA. The sample table lists some 140,000 clones, approximately 69% of them with a count of one. Roughly 2.2% of the sample rests with the top ten.

Concerning this clone itself: This clone's antigen is unknown. Base qualities are not provided; no much larger clone lies one nucleotide away.

The clonotype originates from a man aged 30 to 45 in good health and CMV-seronegative. The sequenced material came from PBMCs.

CDR3 region: CASRAGQGVLYNTGELFF. The DNA sequence is TGCGCCAGCAGGGCGGGACAGGGGGTTCTCTACAACACCGGGGAGCTGTTTTTT. Rearrangement joined TRBV4-1 to TRBJ2-2; 11 nucleotides in the junction match TRBD1. Here V drops 6 bases and J drops 2 bases, and the junction holds 11 bases not matched to any gene. The CDR3 starts with the cysteine, ends with the phenylalanine, and has 18 residues. The DNA shown is the 54-base CDR3, in frame from base 1. Via the germline V gene, CDR1 is MGHRA and CDR2 YSYEKL.